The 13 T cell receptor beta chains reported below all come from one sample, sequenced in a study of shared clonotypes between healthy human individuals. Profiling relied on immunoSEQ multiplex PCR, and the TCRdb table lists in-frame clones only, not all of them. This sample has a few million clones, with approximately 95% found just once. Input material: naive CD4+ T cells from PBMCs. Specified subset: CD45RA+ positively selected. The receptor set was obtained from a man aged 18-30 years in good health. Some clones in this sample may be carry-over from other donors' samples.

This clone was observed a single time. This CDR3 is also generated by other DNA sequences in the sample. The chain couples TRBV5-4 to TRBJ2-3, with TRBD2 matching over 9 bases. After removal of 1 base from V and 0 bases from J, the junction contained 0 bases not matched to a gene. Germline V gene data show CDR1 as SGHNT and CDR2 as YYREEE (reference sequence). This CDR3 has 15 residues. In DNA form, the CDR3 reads TGTGCCAGCAGCTTGCTAGCGGGAAGCACAGATACGCAGTATTTT. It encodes CASSLLAGSTDTQYF.

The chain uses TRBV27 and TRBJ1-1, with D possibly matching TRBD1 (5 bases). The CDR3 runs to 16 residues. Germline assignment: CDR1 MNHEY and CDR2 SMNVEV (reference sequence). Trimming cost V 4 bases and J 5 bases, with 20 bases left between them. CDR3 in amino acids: CASSSNSGWRGTEAFF. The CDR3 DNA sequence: TGTGCCAGCAGTTCAAACTCAGGGTGGAGAGGGACTGAAGCTTTCTTT.

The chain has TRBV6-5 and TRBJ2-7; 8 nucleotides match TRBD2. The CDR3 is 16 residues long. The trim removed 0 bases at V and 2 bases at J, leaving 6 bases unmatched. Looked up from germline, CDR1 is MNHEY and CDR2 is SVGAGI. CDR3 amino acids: CASSYSYLAGTYEQYF. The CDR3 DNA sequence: TGTGCCAGCAGTTACTCGTATTTAGCGGGAACCTACGAGCAGTACTTC.

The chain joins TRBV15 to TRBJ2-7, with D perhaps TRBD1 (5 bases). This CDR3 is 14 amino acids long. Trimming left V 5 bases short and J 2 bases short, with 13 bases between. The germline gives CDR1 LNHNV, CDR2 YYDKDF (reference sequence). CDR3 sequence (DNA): TGTGCCACCAGCCGCGGCAGGGCACCCTACGAGCAGTACTTC. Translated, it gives CATSRGRAPYEQYF.

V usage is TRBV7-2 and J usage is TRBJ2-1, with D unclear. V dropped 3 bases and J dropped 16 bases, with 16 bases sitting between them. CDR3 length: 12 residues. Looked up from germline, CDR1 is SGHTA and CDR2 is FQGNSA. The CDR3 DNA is TGTGCCAGCAGCTTTTTACTGGGATTATATTTCTTC. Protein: CASSFLLGLYFF.

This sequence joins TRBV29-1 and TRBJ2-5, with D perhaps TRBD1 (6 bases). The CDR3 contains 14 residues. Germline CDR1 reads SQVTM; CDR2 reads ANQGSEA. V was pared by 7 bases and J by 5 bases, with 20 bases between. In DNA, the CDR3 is TGCAGCGGTAGCATGGGCAGGGGATGGGAGACCCAGTACTTC. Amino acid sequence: CSGSMGRGWETQYF.

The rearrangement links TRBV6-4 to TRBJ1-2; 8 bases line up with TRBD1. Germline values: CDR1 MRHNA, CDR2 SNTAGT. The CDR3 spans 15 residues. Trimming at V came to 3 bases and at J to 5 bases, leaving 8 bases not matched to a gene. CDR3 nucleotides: TGTGCCAGCAGTGAAGGGCCAGGGGGCAGTTATGGCTACACCTTC. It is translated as CASSEGPGGSYGYTF.

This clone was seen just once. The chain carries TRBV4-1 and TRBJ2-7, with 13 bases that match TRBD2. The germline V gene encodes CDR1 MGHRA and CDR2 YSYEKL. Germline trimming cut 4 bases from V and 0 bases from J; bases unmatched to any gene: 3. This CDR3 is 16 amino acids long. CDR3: CASSRRTSGSSYEQYF. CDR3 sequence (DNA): TGCGCCAGCAGCCGACGGACTAGCGGGAGCTCCTACGAGCAGTACTTC.

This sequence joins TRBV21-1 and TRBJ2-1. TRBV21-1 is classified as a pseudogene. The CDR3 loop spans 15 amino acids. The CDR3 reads CASSLGRSSYNEQFF. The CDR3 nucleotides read TGTGCCAGCAGCCTTGGACGGTCCTCCTACAATGAGCAGTTCTTC.

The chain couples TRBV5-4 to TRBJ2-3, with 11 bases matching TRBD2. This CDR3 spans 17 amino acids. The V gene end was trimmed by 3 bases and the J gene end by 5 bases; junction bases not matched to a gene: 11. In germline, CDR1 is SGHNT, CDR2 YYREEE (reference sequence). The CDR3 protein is CASSWLGSGLAVDTQYF. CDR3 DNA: TGTGCCAGCAGCTGGTTGGGGTCGGGACTAGCGGTAGATACGCAGTATTTT.

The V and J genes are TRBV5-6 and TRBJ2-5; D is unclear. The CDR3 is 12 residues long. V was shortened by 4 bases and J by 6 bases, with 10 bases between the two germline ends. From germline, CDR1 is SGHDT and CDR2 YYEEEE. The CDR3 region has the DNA TGTGCCAGCAGCCTCCTTTCAAAGACCCAGTACTTC. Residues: CASSLLSKTQYF.

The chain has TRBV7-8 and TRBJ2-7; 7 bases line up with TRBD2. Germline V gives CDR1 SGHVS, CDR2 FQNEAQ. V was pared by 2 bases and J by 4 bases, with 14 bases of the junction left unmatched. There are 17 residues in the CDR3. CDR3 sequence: CASSLRGGAGVSYEQYF. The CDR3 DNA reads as TGTGCCAGCAGCTTACGGGGTGGCGCGGGAGTATCGTACGAGCAGTACTTC.

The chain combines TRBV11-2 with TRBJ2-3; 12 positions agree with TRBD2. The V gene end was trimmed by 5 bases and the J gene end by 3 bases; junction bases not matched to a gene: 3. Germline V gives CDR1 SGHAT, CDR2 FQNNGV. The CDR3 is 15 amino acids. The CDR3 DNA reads TGTGCCAGCAGCGCGGGGACTAGCGGGACAGATACGCAGTATTTT. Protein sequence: CASSAGTSGTDTQYF.